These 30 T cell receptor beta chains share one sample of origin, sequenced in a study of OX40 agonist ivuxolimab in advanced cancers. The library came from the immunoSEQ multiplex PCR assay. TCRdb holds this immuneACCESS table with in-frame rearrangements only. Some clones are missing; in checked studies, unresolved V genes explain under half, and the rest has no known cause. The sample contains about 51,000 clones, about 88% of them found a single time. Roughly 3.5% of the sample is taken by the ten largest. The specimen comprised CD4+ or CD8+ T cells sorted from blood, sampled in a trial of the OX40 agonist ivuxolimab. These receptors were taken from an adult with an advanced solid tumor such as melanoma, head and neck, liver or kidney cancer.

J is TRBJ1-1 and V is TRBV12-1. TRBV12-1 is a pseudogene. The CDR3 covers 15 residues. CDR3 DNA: TGTGCCAGCAGTCCGACCTGGGTTTGGGACACTGAAGCTTTCTTT. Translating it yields CASSPTWVWDTEAFF.

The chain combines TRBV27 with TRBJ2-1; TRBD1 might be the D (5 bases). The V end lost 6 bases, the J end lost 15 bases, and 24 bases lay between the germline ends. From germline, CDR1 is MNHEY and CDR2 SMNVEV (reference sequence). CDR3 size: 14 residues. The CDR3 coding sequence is TGTGCCAGCAGACTCCTGGACAAGGGGTTTAGATGGTTCTTC. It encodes CASRLLDKGFRWFF.

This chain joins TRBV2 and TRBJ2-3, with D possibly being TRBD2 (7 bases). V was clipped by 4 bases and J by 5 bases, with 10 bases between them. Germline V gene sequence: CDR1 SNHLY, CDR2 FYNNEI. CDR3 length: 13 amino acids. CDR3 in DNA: TGTGCCAGCAGTGCGGGGGGCGAAGATACGCAGTATTTT. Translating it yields CASSAGGEDTQYF.

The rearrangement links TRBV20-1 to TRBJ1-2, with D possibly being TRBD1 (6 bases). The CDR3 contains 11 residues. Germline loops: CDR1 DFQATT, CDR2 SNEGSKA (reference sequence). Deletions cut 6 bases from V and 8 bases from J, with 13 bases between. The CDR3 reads CSATGGRGYTF. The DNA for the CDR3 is TGCAGTGCCACGGGGGGGCGAGGCTACACCTTC.

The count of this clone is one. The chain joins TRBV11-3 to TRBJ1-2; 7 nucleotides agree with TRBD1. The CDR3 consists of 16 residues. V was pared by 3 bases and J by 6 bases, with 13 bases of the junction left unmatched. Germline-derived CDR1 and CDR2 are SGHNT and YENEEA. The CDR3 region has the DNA TGTGCCAGCAGCTTTAGGACAGGTATTTTTTGGGATGGCTACACCTTC. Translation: CASSFRTGIFWDGYTF.

DNA of the CDR3: TGTGCCAGCCGTATGTCCTCGGAAAAATCATCCCTCCACTTT. It yields the protein CASRMSSEKSSLHF. This chain connects TRBV28 to TRBJ1-6, with D hard to call. Trimming took off 8 bases at V and 14 bases at J, with 22 bases between the two ends. The germline V gene has CDR1 MDHEN and CDR2 SYDVKM. The CDR3 contains 14 residues. The entire variable domain, with the rest obtained from reference TRBV28 and TRBJ1-6, is as follows: DVKVTQSSRYLVKRTGEKVFLECVQDMDHENMFWYRQDPGLGLRLIYFSYDVKMKEKGDIPEGYSVSREKKERFSLILESASTNQTSMYLCASRMSSEKSSLHFGNGTRLTVT.

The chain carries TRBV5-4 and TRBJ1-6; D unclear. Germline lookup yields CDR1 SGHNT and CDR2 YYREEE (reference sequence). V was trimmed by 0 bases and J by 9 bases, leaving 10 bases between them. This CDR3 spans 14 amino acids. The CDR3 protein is CASSLEREGSPLHF. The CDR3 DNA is TGTGCCAGCAGCTTGGAGAGGGAGGGTTCACCCCTCCACTTT. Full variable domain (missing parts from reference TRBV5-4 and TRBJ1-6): ETGVTQSPTHLIKTRGQQVTLRCSSQSGHNTVSWYQQALGQGPQFIFQYYREEENGRGNFPPRFSGLQFPNYSSELNVNALELDDSALYLCASSLEREGSPLHFGNGTRLTVT.

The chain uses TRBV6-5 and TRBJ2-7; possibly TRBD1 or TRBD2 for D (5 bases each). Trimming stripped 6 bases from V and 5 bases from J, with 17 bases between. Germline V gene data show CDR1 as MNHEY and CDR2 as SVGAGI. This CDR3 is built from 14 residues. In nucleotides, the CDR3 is TGTGCCAGCAGGGTAGACAGACTCGGGGACGAGCAGTACTTC. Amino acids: CASRVDRLGDEQYF.

Here the CDR3 DNA reads TGTGCCAGCAGTGAGTCGACAGGGGGAGAGACCCAGTACTTC. Its protein is CASSESTGGETQYF. V is TRBV25-1 and J is TRBJ2-5; the match to TRBD1 covers 9 bases. J gave up 4 bases and V 3 bases, and 3 bases lay outside the gene matches. The CDR3 is 14 amino acids. Germline-derived CDR1 and CDR2 are MGHDK and SYGVNS. Supplemented by reference TRBV25-1 and TRBJ2-5, the full variable domain reads EADIYQTPRYLVIGTGKKITLECSQTMGHDKMYWYQQDPGMELHLIHYSYGVNSTEKGDLSSESTVSRIRTEHFPLTLESARPSHTSQYLCASSESTGGETQYFGPGTRLLVL.

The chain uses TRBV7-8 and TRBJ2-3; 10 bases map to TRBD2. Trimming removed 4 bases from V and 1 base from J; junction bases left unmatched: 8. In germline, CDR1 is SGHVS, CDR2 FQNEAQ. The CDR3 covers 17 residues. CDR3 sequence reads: CASSSQLLAGGTDTQYF. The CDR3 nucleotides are TGTGCCAGCAGCTCCCAACTCCTAGCGGGAGGCACAGATACGCAGTATTTT.

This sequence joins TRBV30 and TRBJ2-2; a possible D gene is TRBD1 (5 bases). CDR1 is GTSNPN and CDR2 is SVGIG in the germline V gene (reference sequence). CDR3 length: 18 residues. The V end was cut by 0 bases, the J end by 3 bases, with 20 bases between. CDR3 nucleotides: TGTGCCTGGAGTGTACCCCGGACACAAATGGGGTACACCGGGGAGCTGTTTTTT. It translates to CAWSVPRTQMGYTGELFF.

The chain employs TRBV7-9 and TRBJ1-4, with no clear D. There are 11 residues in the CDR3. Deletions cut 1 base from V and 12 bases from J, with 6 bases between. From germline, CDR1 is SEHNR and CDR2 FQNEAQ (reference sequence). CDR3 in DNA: TGTGCCAGCAGCTTAGAGGGTCAACTGTTTTTT. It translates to CASSLEGQLFF. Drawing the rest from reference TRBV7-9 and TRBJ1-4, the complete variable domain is DTGVSQNPRHKITKRGQNVTFRCDPISEHNRLYWYRQTLGQGPEFLTYFQNEAQLEKSRLLSDRFSAERPKGSFSTLEIQRTEQGDSAMYLCASSLEGQLFFGSGTQLSVL.

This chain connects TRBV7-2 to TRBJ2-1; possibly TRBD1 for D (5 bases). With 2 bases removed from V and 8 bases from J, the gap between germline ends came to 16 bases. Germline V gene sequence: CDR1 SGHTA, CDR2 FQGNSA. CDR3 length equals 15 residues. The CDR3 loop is CASSLSPTKGHEQFF. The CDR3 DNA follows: TGTGCCAGCAGCTTATCCCCAACTAAGGGGCATGAGCAGTTCTTC.

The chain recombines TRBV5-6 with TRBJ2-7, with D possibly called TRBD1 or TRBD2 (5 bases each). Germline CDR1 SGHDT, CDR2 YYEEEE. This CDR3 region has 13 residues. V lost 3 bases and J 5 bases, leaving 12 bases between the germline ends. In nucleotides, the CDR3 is TGTGCCAGCAGCTACACGGGACGTGACGAGCAGTACTTC. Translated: CASSYTGRDEQYF.

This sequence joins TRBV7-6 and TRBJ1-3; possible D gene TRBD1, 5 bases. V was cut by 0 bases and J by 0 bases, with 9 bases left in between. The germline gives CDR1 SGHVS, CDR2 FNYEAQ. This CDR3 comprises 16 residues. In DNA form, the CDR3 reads TGTGCCAGCAGCTTAGCCGACAGCAGCTCTGGAAACACCATATATTTT. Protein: CASSLADSSSGNTIYF. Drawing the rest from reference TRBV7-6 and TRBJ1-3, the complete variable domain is GAGVSQSPRYKVTKRGQDVALRCDPISGHVSLYWYRQALGQGPEFLTYFNYEAQQDKSGLPNDRFSAERPEGSISTLTIQRTEQRDSAMYRCASSLADSSSGNTIYFGEGSWLTVV.

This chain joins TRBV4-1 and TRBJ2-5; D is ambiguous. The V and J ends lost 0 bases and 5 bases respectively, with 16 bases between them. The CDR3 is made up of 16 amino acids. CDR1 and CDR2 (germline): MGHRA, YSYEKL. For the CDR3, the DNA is TGCGCCAGCAGCCAAGATACCGGCAGGCGGTTGGAGACCCAGTACTTC. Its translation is CASSQDTGRRLETQYF.

CDR3 sequence: CASSLTGMMNTEAFF. The CDR3 DNA follows: TGTGCCAGCAGTTTGACAGGGATGATGAACACTGAAGCTTTCTTT. V and J are TRBV28 and TRBJ1-1, with 7 nucleotides matching TRBD1. CDR3 size: 15 residues. The germline CDR1 and CDR2 sequences are MDHEN and SYDVKM. Germline trimming cut 3 bases from V and 0 bases from J; bases unmatched to any gene: 4.

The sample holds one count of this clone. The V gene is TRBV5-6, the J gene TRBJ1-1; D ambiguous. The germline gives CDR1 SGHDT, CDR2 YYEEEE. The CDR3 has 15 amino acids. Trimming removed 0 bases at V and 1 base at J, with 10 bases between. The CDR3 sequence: CASSLVQQPNTEAFF. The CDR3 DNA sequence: TGTGCCAGCAGCTTGGTACAACAGCCGAACACTGAAGCTTTCTTT.

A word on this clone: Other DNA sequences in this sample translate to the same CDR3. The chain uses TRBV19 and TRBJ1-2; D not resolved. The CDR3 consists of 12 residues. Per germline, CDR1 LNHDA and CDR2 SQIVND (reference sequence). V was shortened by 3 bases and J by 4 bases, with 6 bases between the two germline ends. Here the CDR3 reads CASSISVYGYTF. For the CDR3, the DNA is TGTGCCAGTAGTATCTCGGTCTATGGCTACACCTTC.

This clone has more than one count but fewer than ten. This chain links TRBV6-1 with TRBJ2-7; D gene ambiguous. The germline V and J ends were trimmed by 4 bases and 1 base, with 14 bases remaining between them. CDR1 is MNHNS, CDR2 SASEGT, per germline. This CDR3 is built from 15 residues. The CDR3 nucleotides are TGTGCCAGCAGTGCGAGTGAGGTCCTTTCCTACGAGCAGTACTTC. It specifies CASSASEVLSYEQYF.

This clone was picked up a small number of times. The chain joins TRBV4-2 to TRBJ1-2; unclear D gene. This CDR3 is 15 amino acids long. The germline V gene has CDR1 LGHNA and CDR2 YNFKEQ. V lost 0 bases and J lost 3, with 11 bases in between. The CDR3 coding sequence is TGTGCCAGCAGCCAAGATCCGCAGACGGACTATGGCTACACCTTC. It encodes CASSQDPQTDYGYTF.

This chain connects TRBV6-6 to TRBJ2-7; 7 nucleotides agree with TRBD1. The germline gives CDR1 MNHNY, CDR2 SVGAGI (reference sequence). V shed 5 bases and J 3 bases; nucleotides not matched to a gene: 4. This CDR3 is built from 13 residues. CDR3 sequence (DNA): TGTGCCAGCAGTCGGGACAGTGGCTACGAGCAGTACTTC. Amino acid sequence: CASSRDSGYEQYF.

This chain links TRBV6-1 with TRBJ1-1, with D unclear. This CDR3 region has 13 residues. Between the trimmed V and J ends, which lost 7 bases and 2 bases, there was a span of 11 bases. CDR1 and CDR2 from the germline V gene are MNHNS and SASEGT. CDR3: CASTWYRNTEAFF. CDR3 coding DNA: TGTGCCAGCACGTGGTACAGAAACACTGAAGCTTTCTTT.

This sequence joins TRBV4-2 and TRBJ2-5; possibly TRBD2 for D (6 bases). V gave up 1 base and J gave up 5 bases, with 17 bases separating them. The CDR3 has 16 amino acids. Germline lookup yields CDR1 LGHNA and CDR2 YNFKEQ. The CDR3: CASSQVHGGRQETQYF. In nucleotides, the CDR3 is TGTGCCAGCAGCCAAGTTCACGGGGGACGCCAGGAGACCCAGTACTTC.

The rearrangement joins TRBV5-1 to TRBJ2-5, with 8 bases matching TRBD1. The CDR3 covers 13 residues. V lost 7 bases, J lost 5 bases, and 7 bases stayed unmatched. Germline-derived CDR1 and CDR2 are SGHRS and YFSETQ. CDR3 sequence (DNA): TGCGCCAGCGGGCAGGGGGCGCGGGAGACCCAGTACTTC. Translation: CASGQGARETQYF.

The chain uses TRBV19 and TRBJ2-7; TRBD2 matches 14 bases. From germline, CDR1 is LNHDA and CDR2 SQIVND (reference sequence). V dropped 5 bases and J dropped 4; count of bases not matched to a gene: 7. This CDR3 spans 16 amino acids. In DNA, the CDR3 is TGTGCCAGTAGTCCGGGGACTAGCGGGAGTAGATACGAGCAGTACTTC. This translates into CASSPGTSGSRYEQYF.

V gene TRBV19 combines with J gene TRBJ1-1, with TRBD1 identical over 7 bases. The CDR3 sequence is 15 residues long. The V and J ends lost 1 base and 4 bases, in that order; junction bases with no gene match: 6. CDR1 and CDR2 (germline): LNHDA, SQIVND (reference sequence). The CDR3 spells CASSIADRVGTEAFF. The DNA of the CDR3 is TGTGCCAGTAGTATAGCCGACAGGGTAGGCACTGAAGCTTTCTTT.

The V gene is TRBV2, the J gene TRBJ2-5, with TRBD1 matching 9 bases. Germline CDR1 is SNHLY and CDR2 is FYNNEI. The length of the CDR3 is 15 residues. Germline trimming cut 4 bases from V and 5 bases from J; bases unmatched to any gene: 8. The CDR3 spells CASSATQGARETQYF. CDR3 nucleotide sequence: TGTGCCAGCAGTGCTACACAGGGGGCGCGGGAGACCCAGTACTTC.

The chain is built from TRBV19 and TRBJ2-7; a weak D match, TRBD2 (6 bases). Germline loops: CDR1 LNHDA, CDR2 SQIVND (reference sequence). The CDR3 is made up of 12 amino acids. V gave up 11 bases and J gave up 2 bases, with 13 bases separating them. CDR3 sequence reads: CASSGETYEQYF. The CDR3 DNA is TGTGCCTCTTCGGGAGAGACCTACGAGCAGTACTTC.

CDR3 DNA sequence: TGTGCCAGCAGCGTGGGGGACACCCTCATCTACAATGAGCAGTTCTTC. Residues: CASSVGDTLIYNEQFF. V usage is TRBV9 and J usage is TRBJ2-1; tentatively, D is TRBD1 (6 bases). The V gene lost 2 bases and the J gene lost 3 bases, with 15 bases spanning the gap. Germline V gives CDR1 SGDLS, CDR2 YYNGEE. The length of the CDR3 is 16 residues.